This T cell receptor delta chain was identified in a study of gamma-delta T cells after stem cell transplantation. TCRdb reapplied CATT to the RT-PCR reads. The sample holds 2,000 to 2,500 delta-chain clones; about 4.6% are singletons and the top ten take 33%. CDR3 size: 18 residues. CDR1 and CDR2 from the germline V gene are GEAIGNYY and EKD. After removal of 0 bases from V and 1 base from J, the junction contained 11 bases not matched to a gene. In its sample, this clone ranks as medium-sized (0.01 to 0.1%). This may be a read error, as it is one base from a much larger clone. The material sequenced was gamma-delta T cells. V gene TRDV2 combines with J gene TRDJ1; TRDD3 matches 9 bases. The sequence was obtained from a human donor. It is not recorded whose cells these are; they may come from a transplant donor. CDR3 in DNA: TGTGCCTGTGACACCGTCTCGACACTGGGGGAGAGCACCGATAAACTCATCTTT. Translation: CACDTVSTLGESTDKLIF.